A single sample is the source of the 28 T cell receptor beta chains below, sequenced in a study of T cell repertoires in cytomegalovirus infection. TCRdb used MiXCR to reprocess the reads, holding one entry per CDR3 protein. In the table there are 600,000 to 700,000 distinct CDR3 sequences, around 35% of which are singletons. Their antigens are not known. Sequences were derived from cultured PBMCs, sampled from culture after CMV antigen stimulation. The origin of the receptors is a human donor in good health (CMV status not recorded). Some clones in this sample may be carry-over from other donors' samples.

This clonotype was detected only a few times. This sequence joins TRBV2 and TRBJ2-5; D is tentatively TRBD1 or TRBD2 (5 bases each). Germline loops: CDR1 SNHLY, CDR2 FYNNEI. V was cut by 5 bases and J by 9 bases, with 16 bases left in between. The CDR3 has 13 amino acids. CDR3 sequence reads: CASSRGWDGAQYF. The CDR3 DNA follows: TGTGCCAGCAGTCGAGGATGGGACGGGGCCCAGTACTTC.

As regards this clonotype: A read error may be the cause here, since a much bigger clone is one base away. This chain uses TRBV7-2 with TRBJ2-1; 12 bases agree with TRBD2. The CDR3 has 15 residues. The germline V gene encodes CDR1 SGHTA and CDR2 FQGNSA. The V gene end was trimmed by 4 bases and the J gene end by 9 bases; junction bases not matched to a gene: 7. This CDR3 reads CASSSPLAGGVEQFF. DNA of the CDR3: TGTGCCAGCAGCTCGCCACTAGCGGGGGGTGTTGAGCAGTTCTTC.

The chain combines TRBV14 with TRBJ2-7; weak D call: TRBD2 (5 bases). The CDR3 totals 15 residues. Trimming took off 1 base at V and 4 bases at J, with 14 bases between the two ends. Germline CDR1 is SGHDN and CDR2 is FVKESK. The CDR3 loop reads CASSQGSAPWYEQYF. DNA for the CDR3: TGTGCCAGCAGCCAAGGTAGCGCTCCCTGGTACGAGCAGTACTTC.

There are many counts of this clonotype. This chain joins TRBV7-2 and TRBJ2-1; TRBD2 agrees at 7 bases. CDR3 length: 14 residues. V trimming: 4 bases; J trimming: 1 base; junction bases outside the gene matches: 1. Germline assignment: CDR1 SGHTA and CDR2 FQGNSA. The CDR3 nucleotides read TGTGCCAGCAGCTCCGGGGGGTCCTACAATGAGCAGTTCTTC. This codes for CASSSGGSYNEQFF. The whole variable domain, remainder taken from reference TRBV7-2 and TRBJ2-1, is GAGVSQSPSNKVTEKGKDVELRCDPISGHTALYWYRQSLGQGLEFLIYFQGNSAPDKSGLPSDRFSAERTGGSVSTLTIQRTQQEDSAVYLCASSSGGSYNEQFFGPGTRLTVL.

This clonotype turned up a few times. V and J are TRBV5-1 and TRBJ2-1, with 7 bases lining up with TRBD2. CDR3 size: 16 residues. CDR1 and CDR2 (germline): SGHRS, YFSETQ. With 3 bases clipped from V and 5 bases from J, the junction kept 11 bases outside the gene matches. Here the CDR3 DNA reads TGCGCCAGCAGCTCACGGGGCGGGGGTCGGCACAATGAGCAGTTCTTC. It codes for CASSSRGGGRHNEQFF.

This clonotype was seen more than once but under ten times. This rearrangement joins TRBV7-9 to TRBJ1-6; D uncertain. CDR1 and CDR2 from the germline V gene are SEHNR and FQNEAQ (reference sequence). Trimming stripped 4 bases from V and 10 bases from J, with 14 bases between. This CDR3 contains 14 residues. The CDR3 DNA follows: TGTGCCAGCAGCTCGCCCCTGCTGGAGTCACCCCTCCACTTT. Its translation is CASSSPLLESPLHF.

This chain connects TRBV27 to TRBJ1-5; D unclear. This CDR3 region has 16 residues. Per the germline V gene, CDR1 is MNHEY and CDR2 is SMNVEV (reference sequence). V was pared by 7 bases and J by 4 bases, with 20 bases between. CDR3 sequence (DNA): TGTGCCAGCATGGTGAAGCCCCACGGAATTAATCAGCCCCAGCATTTT. Translated, it gives CASMVKPHGINQPQHF.

This clonotype was detected only a few times. This chain uses TRBV12-5 with TRBJ2-6; D not certain. Germline CDR1 and CDR2: LGHNT and FRNRAP. The CDR3 runs to 15 residues. V lost 5 bases to trimming and J lost 0 bases, with 8 bases between them. The CDR3 sequence: CASGASGSGANVLTF. The CDR3 DNA sequence: TGTGCTAGTGGTGCTTCAGGCTCTGGGGCCAACGTCCTGACTTTC.

V gene TRBV12-3 or TRBV12-4 combines with J gene TRBJ2-3, with D hard to call. V lost 1 base, J lost 5 bases, and 13 bases lay in between. The CDR3 sequence is 15 residues long. Written as DNA, the CDR3 is TGTGCCAGCAGTTTAGTTCCAGGACGCCTAGATACGCAGTATTTT. Its protein product is CASSLVPGRLDTQYF.

The CDR3 nucleotides read TGTGCCAGCAGTGAAGAGAGTGAGAACACCGGGGAGCTGTTTTTT. The encoded protein is CASSEESENTGELFF. The chain uses TRBV2 and TRBJ2-2, with D hard to call. This CDR3 is built from 15 residues. Germline values: CDR1 SNHLY, CDR2 FYNNEI. Trimming removed 1 base from V and 1 base from J, with 7 bases in between. Full variable domain (rest looked up from reference TRBV2 and TRBJ2-2): EPEVTQTPSHQVTQMGQEVILRCVPISNHLYFYWYRQILGQKVEFLVSFYNNEISEKSEIFDDQFSVERPDGSNFTLKIRSTKLEDSAMYFCASSEESENTGELFFGEGSRLTVL.

This clonotype has more than one count but fewer than ten. J is TRBJ1-4 and V is TRBV12-3 or TRBV12-4; D ambiguous. The length of the CDR3 is 15 residues. The V end was cut by 0 bases, the J end by 3 bases, with 8 bases between. The CDR3 here is CASSLATLPNEKLFF. Written as DNA, the CDR3 is TGTGCCAGCAGTTTAGCGACCCTACCTAATGAAAAACTGTTTTTT.

This clonotype was seen many times. The V call is TRBV7-2, the J call TRBJ2-3; D not certain. CDR1 and CDR2 from the germline V gene are SGHTA and FQGNSA. The ends were cut back, 4 bases at V and 5 bases at J, with 19 bases in the middle. The CDR3 consists of 16 residues. CDR3 residues: CASSSAGPALKDTQYF. CDR3 in DNA: TGTGCCAGCAGCTCGGCCGGGCCAGCCCTTAAAGATACGCAGTATTTT.

This chain connects TRBV12-3 or TRBV12-4 to TRBJ2-7, with a possible D match to TRBD1 (6 bases). V was pared by 8 bases and J by 2 bases, with 13 bases between. The CDR3 runs 13 residues. DNA of the CDR3: TGTGCCAGCGGCGTCGGGACACCCTACGAGCAGTACTTC. Translated: CASGVGTPYEQYF.

In its sample, this clonotype was seen many times. V gene TRBV7-6 combines with J gene TRBJ2-5; 10 nucleotides align to TRBD2. The CDR3 spans 18 residues. The germline gives CDR1 SGHVS, CDR2 FNYEAQ. V dropped 3 bases and J dropped 2; count of bases not matched to a gene: 12. The CDR3 spells CASSLRPSGRFIQETQYF. Written as DNA, the CDR3 is TGTGCCAGCAGCTTGAGACCTAGCGGGAGATTCATACAAGAGACCCAGTACTTC.

This clonotype showed up just a few times. This chain joins TRBV20-1 and TRBJ1-5, with a possible D match to TRBD1 (6 bases). Germline values: CDR1 DFQATT, CDR2 SNEGSKA (reference sequence). The CDR3 has 15 amino acids. V was cut by 5 bases and J by 1 base, with 15 bases left in between. The CDR3 spells CSAHKTGLSNQPQHF. CDR3 sequence (DNA): TGCAGTGCTCATAAGACAGGTCTAAGCAATCAGCCCCAGCATTTT.

CDR3 nucleotides: TGTGCCAGCGTCGCAAGGGCGTCCAACACCGGGGAGCTGTTTTTT. Translating it yields CASVARASNTGELFF. This sequence joins TRBV5-6 and TRBJ2-2; D is unclear. CDR1 is SGHDT and CDR2 is YYEEEE in the germline V gene. The CDR3 consists of 15 residues. V lost 7 bases and J 2 bases, leaving 15 bases between the germline ends. Full variable domain (outside the CDR3, taken from reference TRBV5-6 and TRBJ2-2): DAGVTQSPTHLIKTRGQQVTLRCSPKSGHDTVSWYQQALGQGPQFIFQYYEEEERQRGNFPDRFSGHQFPNYSSELNVNALLLGDSALYLCASVARASNTGELFFGEGSRLTVL.

The chain employs TRBV7-8 and TRBJ2-2, with 8 bases that match TRBD2. The CDR3 spans 17 residues. V shed 4 bases and J 6 bases; nucleotides not matched to a gene: 13. The germline CDR1 and CDR2 sequences are SGHVS and FQNEAQ. The CDR3 region has the DNA TGTGCCAGCAGCTCCCGGACCGGGGGGGGGAAGTCCGGGGAGCTGTTTTTT. Protein: CASSSRTGGGKSGELFF.

This clonotype was counted only a few times. The J gene is TRBJ2-7, the V gene TRBV12-3 or TRBV12-4, with D possibly TRBD1 on 5 matching bases. The CDR3 has 16 residues. V lost 4 bases and J 4 bases, leaving 20 bases between the germline ends. CDR3: CASSSTPGPYVYEQYF. In DNA, the CDR3 is TGTGCCAGCAGTTCTACCCCAGGGCCTTACGTGTACGAGCAGTACTTC.

This clonotype has only a few counts. The chain has TRBV10-3 and TRBJ2-7, with 7 bases matching TRBD2. Germline V CDR1 and CDR2: ENHRY, SYGVKD. The CDR3 runs 11 residues. Trimming took 9 bases from V and 4 from J; bases not matched to a gene: 3. This CDR3 is CAIGAGYEQYF. The CDR3 DNA sequence: TGTGCCATTGGAGCGGGGTACGAGCAGTACTTC.

In its sample, this clonotype was seen a few times. V usage is TRBV12-3 or TRBV12-4 and J usage is TRBJ2-5; 11 nucleotides agree with TRBD2. With 6 bases clipped from V and 3 bases from J, the junction kept 6 bases outside the gene matches. The CDR3 length is 15 residues. The CDR3 region is CASSHSGGAEETQYF. The CDR3 DNA sequence: TGTGCCAGCAGCCATAGCGGGGGGGCGGAAGAGACCCAGTACTTC.

Ten or more counts support this clonotype. The chain joins TRBV7-2 to TRBJ2-1; possible D gene TRBD2, 6 bases. In germline, CDR1 is SGHTA, CDR2 FQGNSA. Between the trimmed V and J ends, which lost 3 bases and 7 bases, there was a span of 22 bases. The CDR3 has 17 amino acids. CDR3 amino acids: CASSFRTFVGTGNEQFF. The CDR3 DNA is TGTGCCAGCAGCTTCCGAACCTTTGTTGGGACTGGGAATGAGCAGTTCTTC.

V usage is TRBV12-3 or TRBV12-4 and J usage is TRBJ1-1; weak D call: TRBD1 (5 bases). This CDR3 has 15 residues. V lost 2 bases to trimming and J lost 9 bases, with 19 bases between them. The CDR3 spells CASSLWRGPPKKAFF. In DNA form, the CDR3 reads TGTGCCAGCAGTTTATGGAGGGGCCCACCCAAGAAAGCTTTCTTT.

The chain uses TRBV6-2 or TRBV6-3 and TRBJ2-3, with 12 bases identical to TRBD2. Germline lookup yields CDR1 MNHEY and CDR2 SVGEGT. J gave up 5 bases and V 5 bases, and 14 bases lay outside the gene matches. The CDR3 sequence is 18 residues long. In DNA form, the CDR3 reads TGTGCCAGCAGTAATGTAGGACTAGCGGGACCTCCAGGAGATACGCAGTATTTT. Its protein product is CASSNVGLAGPPGDTQYF.

The chain links TRBV6-6 to TRBJ1-6; D not certain. Per germline, CDR1 MNHNY and CDR2 SVGAGI (reference sequence). Trimming shortened V by 5 bases and J by 3 bases, and 8 bases separated the two germline ends. CDR3 length: 14 amino acids. Here the CDR3 reads CASSVGDYNSPLHF. The CDR3 DNA follows: TGTGCCAGCAGTGTCGGCGACTATAATTCACCCCTCCACTTT.

The V gene is TRBV20-1, the J gene TRBJ2-7, with no clear D. CDR1 is DFQATT and CDR2 is SNEGSKA in the germline V gene (reference sequence). The CDR3 is 15 amino acids. V shed 6 bases and J shed 3 bases, with 21 bases lying between them. CDR3 sequence (DNA): TGCAGTGCCAAAGTTATGATAGCATCAAGCTACGAGCAGTACTTC. Translating gives CSAKVMIASSYEQYF.

The chain carries TRBV19 and TRBJ1-1; 9 bases are shared with TRBD1. The germline V gene encodes CDR1 LNHDA and CDR2 SQIVND (reference sequence). J gave up 5 bases and V 4 bases, and 2 bases lay outside the gene matches. CDR3 length: 13 amino acids. The CDR3 sequence is CASSTGQGTEAFF. CDR3 bases: TGTGCCAGTAGTACCGGACAGGGGACTGAAGCTTTCTTT. The complete variable domain, with remaining parts taken from reference TRBV19 and TRBJ1-1, reads DGGITQSPKYLFRKEGQNVTLSCEQNLNHDAMYWYRQDPGQGLRLIYYSQIVNDFQKGDIAEGYSVSREKKESFPLTVTSAQKNPTAFYLCASSTGQGTEAFFGQGTRLTVV.

The chain uses TRBV12-3 or TRBV12-4 and TRBJ2-5; 8 nucleotides agree with TRBD2. The CDR3 runs 16 residues. Unmatched junction bases numbered 8, after V lost 3 bases and J lost 2 bases. This chain's CDR3 is CASSFRSGRVQETQYF. The CDR3 nucleotides are TGTGCCAGCAGTTTCCGGAGCGGGAGAGTACAAGAGACCCAGTACTTC.

The genes are TRBV7-2 and TRBJ2-1; D is possibly TRBD1 or TRBD2 (5 bases each). This CDR3 is built from 17 residues. The germline CDR1 and CDR2 sequences are SGHTA and FQGNSA. V was trimmed by 3 bases and J by 3 bases, leaving 18 bases between them. The CDR3 nucleotides read TGTGCCAGCAGCTTTAACCGGGGACGACCAGGCTACAATGAGCAGTTCTTC. Translation gives CASSFNRGRPGYNEQFF.